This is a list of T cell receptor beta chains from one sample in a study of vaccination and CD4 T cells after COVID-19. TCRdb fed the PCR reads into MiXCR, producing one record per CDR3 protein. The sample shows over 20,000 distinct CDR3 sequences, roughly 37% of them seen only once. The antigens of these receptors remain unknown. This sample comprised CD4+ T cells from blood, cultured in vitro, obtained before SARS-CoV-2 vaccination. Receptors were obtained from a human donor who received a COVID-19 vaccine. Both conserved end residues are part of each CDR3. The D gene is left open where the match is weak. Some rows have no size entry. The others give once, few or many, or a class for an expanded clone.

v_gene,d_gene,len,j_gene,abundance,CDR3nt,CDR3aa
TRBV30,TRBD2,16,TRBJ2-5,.,TGTGCCTGGAGTGACGGACTAGCGGGGGGACAAGAGACCCAGTACTTC,CAWSDGLAGGQETQYF
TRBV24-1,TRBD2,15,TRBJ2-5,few,TGTGCCACCTCCCGAAGCGGGGGCCGCCAAGAGACCCAGTACTTC,CATSRSGGRQETQYF
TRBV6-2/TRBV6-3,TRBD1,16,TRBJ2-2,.,TGTGCCAGCAGTTACTCCAGGACAGGGGAGACCGGGGAGCTGTTTTTT,CASSYSRTGETGELFF
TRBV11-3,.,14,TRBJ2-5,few,TGTGCCAGCAGCTTAGGTGGGGGGCTGGAGACCCAGTACTTC,CASSLGGGLETQYF
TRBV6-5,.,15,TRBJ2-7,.,TGTGCCAGCAGTTCCCAGACACTTAACCCTTACGAGCAGTACTTC,CASSSQTLNPYEQYF
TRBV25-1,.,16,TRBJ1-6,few,TGTGCCAGCAGTAGGGGTGTAGAGGCAGATAATTCACCCCTCCACTTT,CASSRGVEADNSPLHF
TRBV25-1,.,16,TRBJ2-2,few,TGTGCCAGCAGTGAATCAGGCACCTCGAACACCGGGGAGCTGTTTTTT,CASSESGTSNTGELFF
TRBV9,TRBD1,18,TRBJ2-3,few,TGTGCCAGCAGATCGCCGACTATACAGGGGCTAAGGACAGATACGCAGTATTTT,CASRSPTIQGLRTDTQYF
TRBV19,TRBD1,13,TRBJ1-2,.,TGTGCCAGTCGACAGGGGGTGAACTATGGCTACACCTTC,CASRQGVNYGYTF
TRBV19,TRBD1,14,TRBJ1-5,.,TGTGCCAGTAGTTTCCGACAGGGCTATCAGCCCCAGCATTTT,CASSFRQGYQPQHF
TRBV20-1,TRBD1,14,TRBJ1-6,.,TGCAGTGCTACCGGGACAGGGGGAAACTCACCCCTCCACTTT,CSATGTGGNSPLHF
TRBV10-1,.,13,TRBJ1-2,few,TGCGCCAGCAGCGCAACAGGGTCGGAAGGCTACACCTTC,CASSATGSEGYTF
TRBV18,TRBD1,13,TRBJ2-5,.,TGTGCCAGCTCCCCACAGGGGGTTGAGACCCAGTACTTC,CASSPQGVETQYF
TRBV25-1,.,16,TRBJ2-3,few,TGTGCCAGCAGTGAATACTCCCCATTGGGCACAGATACGCAGTATTTT,CASSEYSPLGTDTQYF
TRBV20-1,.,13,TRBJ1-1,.,TGCAGTGCTGGGGGCGGGGACGGCACTGAAGCTTTCTTT,CSAGGGDGTEAFF
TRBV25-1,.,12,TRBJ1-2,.,TGTGCCAGCAGTCCCGGGGGCTATGGCTACACCTTC,CASSPGGYGYTF
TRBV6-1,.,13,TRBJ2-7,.,TGTGCCAGCAGTCGGGGGGCCCTCTACGAGCAGTACTTC,CASSRGALYEQYF
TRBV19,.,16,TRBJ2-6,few,TGTGCCAGTAGTATCCTGGACCTCTCTGGGGCCAACGTCCTGACTTTC,CASSILDLSGANVLTF
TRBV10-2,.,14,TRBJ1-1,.,TGCGCCAGCTCTGAGCCAGGAATGAACACTGAAGCTTTCTTT,CASSEPGMNTEAFF
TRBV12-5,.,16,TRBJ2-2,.,TGTGCTAGTGGTTTGATTATCGGTCCACAGACCGGGGAGCTGTTTTTT,CASGLIIGPQTGELFF
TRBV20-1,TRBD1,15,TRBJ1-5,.,TGCAGTGCTCTTCCGGGACAGGGGGCGCGTCAGCCCCAGCATTTT,CSALPGQGARQPQHF
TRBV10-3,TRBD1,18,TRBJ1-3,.,TGTGCCATCAGTGAGTCAACCGGGACAGGGCCCTCTGGAAACACCATATATTTT,CAISESTGTGPSGNTIYF
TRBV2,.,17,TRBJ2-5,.,TGTGCCAGCAGTGAATTTGGGTCAGGGGAGGAATCAGAGACCCAGTACTTC,CASSEFGSGEESETQYF
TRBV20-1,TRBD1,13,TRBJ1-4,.,TGCAGTGCTACCAGTAACAGGGGTGAAAAACTGTTTTTT,CSATSNRGEKLFF
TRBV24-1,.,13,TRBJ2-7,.,TGTGCCACCAGTCAGGGCAGGGCCTACGAGCAGTACTTC,CATSQGRAYEQYF
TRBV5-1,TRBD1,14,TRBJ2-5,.,TGCGCCAGCAGCCCTGGACAGGGACAAGAGACCCAGTACTTC,CASSPGQGQETQYF
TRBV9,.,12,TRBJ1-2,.,TGTGCCAGCAGTCGAGAAAGGTATGGCTACACCTTC,CASSRERYGYTF
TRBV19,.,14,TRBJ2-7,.,TGTGCCAGTACAGCTTCTCGGGGCTCCTACGAGCAGTACTTC,CASTASRGSYEQYF
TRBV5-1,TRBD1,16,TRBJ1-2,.,TGCGCCAGCAGCAGGACGACAGGGGCTACTAACTATGGCTACACCTTC,CASSRTTGATNYGYTF
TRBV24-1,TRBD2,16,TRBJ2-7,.,TGTGCCACCAGTGACAGCGGGGGGCCCAATCGCTACGAGCAGTACTTC,CATSDSGGPNRYEQYF
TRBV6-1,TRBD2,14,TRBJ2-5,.,TGTGCCAGCAGTGAAGCGGGGGGGCAAGAGACCCAGTACTTC,CASSEAGGQETQYF
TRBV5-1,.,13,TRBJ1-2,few,TGCGCCAGCAGCCTGTTAGCTAACTATGGCTACACCTTC,CASSLLANYGYTF
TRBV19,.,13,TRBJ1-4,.,TGTGCCAGTAGTACGGGGGCTTTTGAAAAACTGTTTTTT,CASSTGAFEKLFF
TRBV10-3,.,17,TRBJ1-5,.,TGTGCCATCAGTGAAGGTGTTAGGGGTTACGGCAATCAGCCCCAGCATTTT,CAISEGVRGYGNQPQHF
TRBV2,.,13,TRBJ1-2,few,TGTGCCAGCAGTGAAGTCAGAAGCTATGGCTACACCTTC,CASSEVRSYGYTF
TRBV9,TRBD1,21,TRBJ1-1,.,TGTGCCAGCAGCGTAAAAACGGGTGCTCGGGGGACAGGGGGCATGAACACTGAAGCTTTCTTT,CASSVKTGARGTGGMNTEAFF
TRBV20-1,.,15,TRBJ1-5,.,TGCAGTGCTACCCGTCAGTCGGAAAGCAATCAGCCCCAGCATTTT,CSATRQSESNQPQHF
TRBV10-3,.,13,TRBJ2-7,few,TGTGCCATCAGCCCAGGGAACTCCTACGAGCAGTACTTC,CAISPGNSYEQYF
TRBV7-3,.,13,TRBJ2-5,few,TGTGCCAGCAGCCGGGTCACCGAGGAGACCCAGTACTTC,CASSRVTEETQYF
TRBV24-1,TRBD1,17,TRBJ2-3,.,TGTGCCACCAGTGACCTTACTCGGGACAGACGCACAGATACGCAGTATTTT,CATSDLTRDRRTDTQYF
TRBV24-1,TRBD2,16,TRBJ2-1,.,TGTGCCACCAGTGAAACTAGCGTGTCCCCCTACAATGAGCAGTTCTTC,CATSETSVSPYNEQFF
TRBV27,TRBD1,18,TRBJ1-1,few,TGTGCCAGCAGTCCTGACAGGGGGCGTCTAATCATGAACACTGAAGCTTTCTTT,CASSPDRGRLIMNTEAFF
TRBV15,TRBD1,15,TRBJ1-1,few,TGTGCCTCCTCCACTCCGGACAGGGTGAACACTGAAGCTTTCTTT,CASSTPDRVNTEAFF
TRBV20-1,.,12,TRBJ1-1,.,TGCAGTGGGTCGACGGGGAACACTGAAGCTTTCTTT,CSGSTGNTEAFF
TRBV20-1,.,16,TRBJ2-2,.,TGCAGTGCCCGCCCGACAACTAGCTGGAACACCGGGGAGCTGTTTTTT,CSARPTTSWNTGELFF
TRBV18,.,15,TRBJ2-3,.,TGTGCCAGCTCACCGGCGGGGGCCACCACAGATACGCAGTATTTT,CASSPAGATTDTQYF
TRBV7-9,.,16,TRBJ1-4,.,TGCGCCAGCAAGAATGGACGGACAGCAACTAATGAAAAACTGTTTTTT,CASKNGRTATNEKLFF
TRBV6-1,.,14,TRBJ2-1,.,TGTGCCAGCATGCCGGGGGACCCATACAATGAGCAGTTCTTC,CASMPGDPYNEQFF
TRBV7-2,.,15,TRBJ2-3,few,TGTGCCAGCAGCTTAAACGGGGAACACACAGATACGCAGTATTTT,CASSLNGEHTDTQYF
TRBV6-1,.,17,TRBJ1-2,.,TGTGCCAGCTCAGAGGTAGTTGGGGGACCCCTACGGCGTGGCTACACCTTC,CASSEVVGGPLRRGYTF
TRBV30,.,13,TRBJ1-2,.,TGTGCCTGGAGCCCCCGACAGGTTGACGGCTACACCTTC,CAWSPRQVDGYTF
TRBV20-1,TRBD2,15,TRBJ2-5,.,TGCAGTGCTAGTGAGCGGGGGGGCAGAATGGAGACCCAGTACTTC,CSASERGGRMETQYF
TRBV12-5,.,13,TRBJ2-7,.,TGTGCTAGTGGTTTGGCCGGGTCCTACGAGCAGTACTTC,CASGLAGSYEQYF
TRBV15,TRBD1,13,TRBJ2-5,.,TGTGCCACCGACAGGGGCTCCCAAGAGACCCAGTACTTC,CATDRGSQETQYF
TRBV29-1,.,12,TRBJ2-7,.,TGCAGCGTTGAAGCGACAGGCTACGAGCAGTACTTT,CSVEATGYEQYF
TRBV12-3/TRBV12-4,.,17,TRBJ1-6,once,TGTGCCAGCAGTTTAGGAACTGGCGGACTAATTTCTTCACCCCTCCACTTT,CASSLGTGGLISSPLHF